A single sample gave rise to the 5 T cell receptor beta chains below, sequenced in a study of shared clonotypes between healthy human individuals. Sequencing used immunoSEQ multiplex PCR; TCRdb keeps in-frame clones, though not all of them. The table lists about 680,000 clones, roughly 73% of them singletons. The sample comprised memory CD4+ T cells sorted from blood. Described subset: CD45RA-negative fraction. These receptors were collected from a woman aged 25 to 45 in good health.

The chain combines TRBV7-6 with TRBJ1-4; 9 bases match TRBD1. The CDR3 has 18 amino acids. Germline V gene data show CDR1 as SGHVS and CDR2 as FNYEAQ. After removal of 3 bases from V and 2 bases from J, the junction contained 10 bases not matched to a gene. CDR3 protein: CASSLVQGARETNEKLFF. In DNA form, the CDR3 reads TGTGCCAGCAGCTTGGTACAGGGGGCGAGAGAGACTAATGAAAAACTGTTTTTT.

The chain employs TRBV29-1 and TRBJ1-2, with 9 bases matching TRBD1. The CDR3 sequence is 13 residues long. Germline CDR1 and CDR2: SQVTM and ANQGSEA. After removal of 5 bases from V and 7 bases from J, the junction contained 8 bases not matched to a gene. CDR3 nucleotide sequence: TGCAGCGTTCAGATTACAGGGGGCGGTGGCTACACCTTC. It is translated as CSVQITGGGGYTF. Based on the CDR3 plus reference TRBV29-1 and TRBJ1-2, the full variable domain is SAVISQKPSRDICQRGTSLTIQCQVDSQVTMMFWYRQQPGQSLTLIATANQGSEATYESGFVIDKFPISRPNLTFSTLTVSNMSPEDSSIYLCSVQITGGGGYTFGSGTRLTVV.

The V call is TRBV2, the J call TRBJ2-1, with D perhaps TRBD2 (5 bases). V lost 8 bases and J 8 bases, leaving 16 bases between the germline ends. The CDR3 runs 13 residues. CDR1 is SNHLY and CDR2 is FYNNEI in the germline V gene. CDR3 nucleotide sequence: TGTGCCAGCTGTCGTCTCTCGAGGGATGAGCAGTTCTTC. Its protein is CASCRLSRDEQFF.

V and J are TRBV2 and TRBJ2-2; 11 bases fit TRBD2. After removal of 6 bases from V and 5 bases from J, the junction contained 2 bases not matched to a gene. CDR3 length equals 14 residues. From germline, CDR1 is SNHLY and CDR2 FYNNEI. CDR3 in DNA: TGTGCCAGCAGGGGACTAGCGGTTACCGGGGAGCTGTTTTTT. It specifies CASRGLAVTGELFF.

The chain is built from TRBV7-2 and TRBJ2-1; D gene ambiguous. Germline V lookup: CDR1 SGHTA, CDR2 FQGNSA. V was pared by 2 bases and J by 8 bases, with 10 bases between. The CDR3 has 13 residues. This chain's CDR3 is CASSLTPRDEQFF. The CDR3 DNA reads as TGTGCCAGCAGCTTAACCCCTCGGGATGAGCAGTTCTTC.